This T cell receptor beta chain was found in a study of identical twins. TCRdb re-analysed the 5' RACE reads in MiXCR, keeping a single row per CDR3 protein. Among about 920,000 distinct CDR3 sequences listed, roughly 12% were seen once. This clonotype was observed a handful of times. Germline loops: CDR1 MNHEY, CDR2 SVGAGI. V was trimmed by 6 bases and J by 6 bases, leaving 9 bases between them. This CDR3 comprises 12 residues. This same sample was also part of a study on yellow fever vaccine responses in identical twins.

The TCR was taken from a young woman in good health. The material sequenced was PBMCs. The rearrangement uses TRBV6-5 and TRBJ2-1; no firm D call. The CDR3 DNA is TGTGCCAGCAGCCCAGGATTCAATGAGCAGTTCTTC. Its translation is CASSPGFNEQFF.